Each of the 2 T cell receptor beta chains below was sequenced from the same sample in a study of cytomegalovirus exposure and HLA in healthy donors. Amplification used 60 Vbeta primers and 13 Jbeta primers. Method: immunoSEQ multiplex PCR; TCRdb's copy keeps in-frame clones and lacks some. The sample lists approximately 160,000 clones, 75% to 85% occurring once. The sample taken for sequencing was PBMCs. The receptor source for this set is a male donor in good health and CMV-seropositive.

A few counts support this clone. At one end, the junction sequence differs from germline, possibly due to a read error. The chain couples TRBV4-2 to TRBJ2-7; TRBD1 matches 7 bases. CDR1 and CDR2 (germline): LGHNA, YNFKEQ. CDR3 size: 11 residues. The chain's CDR3 is CASRQGNRGVF. For the CDR3, the DNA is TGTGCCAGCAGACAGGGGAACAGGGGTGTATTC.

The chain uses TRBV6-1 and TRBJ2-5, with D perhaps TRBD2 (5 bases). Between the trimmed V and J ends, which lost 7 bases and 1 base, there was a span of 13 bases. The CDR3 is 14 residues long. The germline V gene has CDR1 MNHNS and CDR2 SASEGT. CDR3 in amino acids: CASIRAEIQETQYF. The CDR3, as DNA: TGTGCCAGCATACGAGCGGAAATCCAAGAGACCCAGTACTTC.